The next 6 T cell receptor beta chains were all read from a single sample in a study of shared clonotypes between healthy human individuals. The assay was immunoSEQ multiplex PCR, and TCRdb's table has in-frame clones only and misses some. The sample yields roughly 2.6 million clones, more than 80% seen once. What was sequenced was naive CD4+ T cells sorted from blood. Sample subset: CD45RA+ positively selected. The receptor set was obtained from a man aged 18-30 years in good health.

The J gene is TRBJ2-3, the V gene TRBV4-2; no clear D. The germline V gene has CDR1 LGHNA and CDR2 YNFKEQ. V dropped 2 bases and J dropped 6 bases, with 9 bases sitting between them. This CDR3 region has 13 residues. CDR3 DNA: TGTGCCAGCAGCCAATCAGTGGTGGATACGCAGTATTTT. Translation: CASSQSVVDTQYF.

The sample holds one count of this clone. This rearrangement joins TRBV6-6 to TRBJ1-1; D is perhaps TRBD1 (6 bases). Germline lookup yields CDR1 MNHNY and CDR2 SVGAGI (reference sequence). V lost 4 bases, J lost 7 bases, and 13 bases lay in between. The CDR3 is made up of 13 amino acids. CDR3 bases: TGTGCCAGCAGTTTAAACAGGGTAGGTGAAGCTTTCTTT. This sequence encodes CASSLNRVGEAFF.

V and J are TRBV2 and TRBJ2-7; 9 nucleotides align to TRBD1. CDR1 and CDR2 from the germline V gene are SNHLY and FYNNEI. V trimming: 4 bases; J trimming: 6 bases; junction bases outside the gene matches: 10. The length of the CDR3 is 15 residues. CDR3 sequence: CASSGGGTGFPEQYF. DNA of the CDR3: TGTGCCAGCAGTGGGGGTGGGACAGGGTTTCCCGAGCAGTACTTC. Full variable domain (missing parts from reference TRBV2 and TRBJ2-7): EPEVTQTPSHQVTQMGQEVILRCVPISNHLYFYWYRQILGQKVEFLVSFYNNEISEKSEIFDDQFSVERPDGSNFTLKIRSTKLEDSAMYFCASSGGGTGFPEQYFGPGTRLTVT.

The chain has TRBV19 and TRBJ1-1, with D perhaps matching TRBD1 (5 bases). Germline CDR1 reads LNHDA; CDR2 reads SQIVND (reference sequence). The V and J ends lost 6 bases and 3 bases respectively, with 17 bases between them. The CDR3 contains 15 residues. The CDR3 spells CASRFRDGGYTEAFF. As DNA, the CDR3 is TGTGCCAGTAGGTTTCGGGACGGAGGGTACACTGAAGCTTTCTTT.

CDR3 in amino acids: CASSSNWNEQFF. CDR3 in DNA: TGCGCCAGCAGCTCTAATTGGAATGAGCAGTTCTTC. The chain uses TRBV5-1 and TRBJ2-1, with no clear D. This CDR3 comprises 12 residues. V gave up 3 bases and J gave up 7 bases, with 8 bases separating them. Germline V CDR1 and CDR2: SGHRS, YFSETQ.

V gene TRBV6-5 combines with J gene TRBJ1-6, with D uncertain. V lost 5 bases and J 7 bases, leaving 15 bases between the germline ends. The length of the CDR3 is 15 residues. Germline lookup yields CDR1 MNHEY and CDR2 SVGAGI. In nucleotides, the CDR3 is TGTGCCAGCAGTGCGTCGTCAGTGAACAATTCACCCCTCCACTTT. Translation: CASSASSVNNSPLHF.